A single sample is the source of the 14 T cell receptor beta chains below, sequenced in a study of blood T cell repertoires in COVID-19. Profiling relied on immunoSEQ multiplex PCR, and the TCRdb table lists in-frame clones only, not all of them. The sample carries more than 150,000 clones, roughly 80% recorded once. Sequenced sample: peripheral blood. The receptors stem from a woman over 75 with acute or convalescent COVID-19.

A few counts support this clone. The sample carries other DNA sequences with the same CDR3. The J gene is TRBJ2-2, the V gene TRBV10-1; the D is unclear. This CDR3 spans 12 amino acids. Germline loops: CDR1 WNHNN, CDR2 SYGVQD (reference sequence). V lost 6 bases to trimming and J lost 4 bases, with 6 bases between them. CDR3 region: CASSLGTGELFF. In DNA form, the CDR3 reads TGCGCCAGCAGCCTCGGCACCGGGGAGCTGTTTTTT.

DNA for the CDR3: TGTGCCAGCAGGTGGCAGGGGGAATACGAGCAGTACTTC. Translated: CASRWQGEYEQYF. The chain employs TRBV2 and TRBJ2-7, with 7 bases identical to TRBD1. The CDR3 loop spans 13 amino acids. V lost 6 bases to trimming and J lost 4 bases; unmatched junction nucleotides: 6. Germline lookup yields CDR1 SNHLY and CDR2 FYNNEI.

This sequence joins TRBV27 and TRBJ1-1; tentative D call: TRBD1 (6 bases). Between the trimmed V and J ends, which lost 3 bases and 1 base, there was a span of 15 bases. Germline V gives CDR1 MNHEY, CDR2 SMNVEV (reference sequence). The CDR3 covers 16 residues. CDR3 nucleotides: TGTGCCAGCAGTTTCTTTGGGGGCGTCCAGAACACTGAAGCTTTCTTT. Its protein is CASSFFGGVQNTEAFF.

V gene TRBV14 combines with J gene TRBJ1-1, with D possibly being TRBD1 (5 bases). The germline V gene encodes CDR1 SGHDN and CDR2 FVKESK. The CDR3 is 14 amino acids. Deletions cut 3 bases from V and 3 bases from J, with 11 bases between. The CDR3 loop is CASSHLGGDTEAFF. The CDR3 region has the DNA TGTGCCAGCAGCCATCTGGGGGGGGACACTGAAGCTTTCTTT.

V is TRBV5-1 and J is TRBJ1-6; a weak D match, TRBD1 (5 bases). Germline values: CDR1 SGHRS, CDR2 YFSETQ. The CDR3 runs to 15 residues. V dropped 1 base and J dropped 10 bases, with 15 bases sitting between them. CDR3 sequence: CASSLSGQGDSPLHF. The CDR3 DNA sequence: TGCGCCAGCAGCTTGTCTGGGCAGGGTGACTCACCCCTCCACTTT.

The sample holds a few counts of this clone. The chain recombines TRBV21-1 with TRBJ1-6; the table's TRBD1 call for D was not verified on the DNA. TRBV21-1 is a pseudogene segment. The CDR3 extends over 18 amino acids. The CDR3 here is CASSKGQRPSSYNSPLHF. The CDR3, as DNA: TGTGCCAGCAGCAAAGGACAGAGGCCGAGCTCCTATAATTCACCCCTCCACTTT.

This clone was seen more than once but under ten times. The chain has TRBV3-1 (or the pseudogene TRBV3-2) and TRBJ1-1; the D gene is possibly TRBD1 (5 bases). CDR1 LGHDT and CDR2 YNNKEL come from the germline V gene (reference sequence). This CDR3 has 12 residues. Trimming stripped 8 bases from V and 1 base from J, with 8 bases between. The CDR3 loop is CASRRGNTEAFF. Here the CDR3 DNA reads TGTGCCAGCCGGAGGGGGAACACTGAAGCTTTCTTT.

V usage is TRBV5-1 and J usage is TRBJ2-3; 9 nucleotides agree with TRBD2. The CDR3 consists of 17 residues. CDR1 is SGHRS, CDR2 YFSETQ, per germline. The V gene end was trimmed by 0 bases and the J gene end by 4 bases; junction bases not matched to a gene: 9. Here the CDR3 reads CASSLEGRGGAADTQYF. The CDR3 region has the DNA TGCGCCAGCAGCTTGGAAGGGCGCGGGGGGGCCGCAGATACGCAGTATTTT.

The sample holds a few counts of this clone. The chain couples TRBV5-1 to TRBJ1-1, with 7 nucleotides matching TRBD1. The CDR3 sequence is 13 residues long. Trimming at V came to 2 bases and at J to 8 bases, leaving 6 bases not matched to a gene. Germline CDR1 reads SGHRS; CDR2 reads YFSETQ. CDR3 DNA sequence: TGCGCCAGCAGCTTTGGACAGGTCGAAGAAGCTTTCTTT. As protein: CASSFGQVEEAFF.

V gene TRBV19 combines with J gene TRBJ2-1, with 14 bases identical to TRBD2. CDR3 length: 18 residues. Germline trimming cut 1 base from V and 9 bases from J; bases unmatched to any gene: 11. Germline V gene lookup returns CDR1 LNHDA and CDR2 SQIVND (reference sequence). CDR3 residues: CASSIGLAGGPVGGEQFF. The CDR3 DNA follows: TGTGCCAGTAGTATAGGACTAGCGGGAGGGCCGGTAGGAGGTGAGCAGTTCTTC.

This chain links TRBV6-5 with TRBJ1-1; maybe TRBD1 (6 bases). Germline lookup yields CDR1 MNHEY and CDR2 SVGAGI. Trimming took off 6 bases at V and 7 bases at J, with 15 bases between the two ends. This CDR3 spans 13 amino acids. The CDR3 protein is CASRDSNDDEAFF. The CDR3 DNA is TGTGCCAGCAGGGACAGTAACGATGATGAAGCTTTCTTT.

This clone has only a few counts. The chain joins TRBV6-5 to TRBJ1-3, with D unclear. Trimming shortened V by 4 bases and J by 3 bases, and 4 bases separated the two germline ends. This CDR3 is 12 amino acids long. Germline V CDR1 and CDR2: MNHEY, SVGAGI. The CDR3 region is CASSSGGNTIYF. The CDR3 DNA sequence: TGTGCCAGCAGTTCGGGTGGAAACACCATATATTTT.

The rearrangement uses TRBV5-4 and TRBJ2-7; TRBD2 matches 13 bases. CDR1 is SGHNT and CDR2 is YYREEE in the germline V gene (reference sequence). The ends lost 7 bases at V and 3 bases at J; junction bases unmatched: 4. The CDR3 runs 14 residues. CDR3 loop: CASGRTSGSYEQYF. For the CDR3, the DNA is TGTGCCAGCGGCCGGACTAGCGGGAGCTACGAGCAGTACTTC.

The chain couples TRBV11-1 to TRBJ2-7, with 9 nucleotides matching TRBD2. Looked up from germline, CDR1 is SGHAT and CDR2 is FQDESV (reference sequence). The length of the CDR3 is 16 residues. Germline trimming cut 4 bases from V and 3 bases from J; bases unmatched to any gene: 10. CDR3 region: CASSSPIGGRVYEQYF. The CDR3 DNA is TGTGCCAGCAGCTCCCCCATCGGCGGGAGGGTCTACGAGCAGTACTTC.